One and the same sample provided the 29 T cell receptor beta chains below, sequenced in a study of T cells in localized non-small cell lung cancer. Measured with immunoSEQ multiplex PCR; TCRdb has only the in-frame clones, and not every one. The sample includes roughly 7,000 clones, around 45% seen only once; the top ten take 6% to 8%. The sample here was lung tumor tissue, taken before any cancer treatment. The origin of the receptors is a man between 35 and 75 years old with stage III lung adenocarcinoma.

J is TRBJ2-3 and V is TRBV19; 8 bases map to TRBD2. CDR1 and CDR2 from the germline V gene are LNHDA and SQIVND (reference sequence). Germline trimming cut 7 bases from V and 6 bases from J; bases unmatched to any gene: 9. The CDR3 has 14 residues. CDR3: CASNTGGPGDTQYF. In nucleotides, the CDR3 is TGTGCCAGTAATACGGGAGGGCCCGGGGATACGCAGTATTTT.

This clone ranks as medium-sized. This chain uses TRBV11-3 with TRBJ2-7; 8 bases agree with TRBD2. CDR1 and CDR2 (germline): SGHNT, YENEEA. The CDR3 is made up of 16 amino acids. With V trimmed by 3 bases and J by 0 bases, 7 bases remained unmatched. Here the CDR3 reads CASSLSGGGSSYEQYF. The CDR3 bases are TGTGCCAGCAGCTTGTCCGGCGGGGGGAGCTCCTACGAGCAGTACTTC.

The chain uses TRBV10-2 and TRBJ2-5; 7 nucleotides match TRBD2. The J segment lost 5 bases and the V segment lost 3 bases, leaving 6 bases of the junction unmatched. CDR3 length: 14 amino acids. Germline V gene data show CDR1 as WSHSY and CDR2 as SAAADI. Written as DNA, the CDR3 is TGCGCCAGCAGTGACGGCGGGAGTTTCGAGACCCAGTACTTC. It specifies CASSDGGSFETQYF.

As DNA, the CDR3 is TGTGCCAGTAGTATAGGGACAGGCAACTATGGCTACACCTTC. As protein: CASSIGTGNYGYTF. The chain combines TRBV19 with TRBJ1-2, with TRBD1 matching over 7 bases. J gave up 2 bases and V 1 base, and 1 base lay outside the gene matches. Germline V lookup: CDR1 LNHDA, CDR2 SQIVND (reference sequence). CDR3 size: 14 residues.

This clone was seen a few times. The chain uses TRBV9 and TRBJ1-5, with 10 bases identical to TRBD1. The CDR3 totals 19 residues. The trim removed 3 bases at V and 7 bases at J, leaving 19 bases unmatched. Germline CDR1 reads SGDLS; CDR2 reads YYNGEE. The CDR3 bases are TGTGCCAGCAGCGCGAGCCCAGGGACAGGGGTTTATGGACAACAGCCCCAGCATTTT. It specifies CASSASPGTGVYGQQPQHF.

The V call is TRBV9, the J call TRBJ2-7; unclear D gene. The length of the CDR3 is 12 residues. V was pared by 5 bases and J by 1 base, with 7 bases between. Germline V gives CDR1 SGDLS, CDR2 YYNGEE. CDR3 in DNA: TGTGCCAGCAGTAGGATGTCCTACGAGCAGTACTTC. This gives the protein CASSRMSYEQYF.

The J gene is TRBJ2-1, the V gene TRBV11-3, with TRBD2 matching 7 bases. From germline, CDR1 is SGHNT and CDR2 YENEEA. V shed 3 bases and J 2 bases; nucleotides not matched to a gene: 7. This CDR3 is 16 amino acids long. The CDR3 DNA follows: TGTGCCAGCAGCTTGGACTCGGGGGGACCCTACAATGAGCAGTTCTTC. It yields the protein CASSLDSGGPYNEQFF.

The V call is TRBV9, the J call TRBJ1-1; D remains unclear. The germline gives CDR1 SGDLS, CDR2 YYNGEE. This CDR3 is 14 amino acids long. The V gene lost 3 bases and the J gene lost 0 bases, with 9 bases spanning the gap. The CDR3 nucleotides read TGTGCCAGCAGCGCTTCTGTTTTGAACACTGAAGCTTTCTTT. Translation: CASSASVLNTEAFF. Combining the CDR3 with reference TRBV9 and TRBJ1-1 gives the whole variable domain DSGVTQTPKHLITATGQRVTLRCSPRSGDLSVYWYQQSLDQGLQFLIQYYNGEERAKGNILERFSAQQFPDLHSELNLSSLELGDSALYFCASSASVLNTEAFFGQGTRLTVV.

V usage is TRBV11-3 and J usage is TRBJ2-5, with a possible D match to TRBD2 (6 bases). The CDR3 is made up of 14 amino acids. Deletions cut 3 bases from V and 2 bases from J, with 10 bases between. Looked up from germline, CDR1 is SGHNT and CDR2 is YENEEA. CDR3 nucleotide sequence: TGTGCCAGCAGCTTTGGGACTCGACAAGAGACCCAGTACTTC. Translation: CASSFGTRQETQYF.

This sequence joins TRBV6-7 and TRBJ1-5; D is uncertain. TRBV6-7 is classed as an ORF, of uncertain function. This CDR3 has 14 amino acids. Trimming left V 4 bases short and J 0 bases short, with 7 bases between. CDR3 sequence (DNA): TGTGCCAGCAGTTCAGCAAGTAGCAATCAGCCCCAGCATTTT. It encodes CASSSASSNQPQHF.

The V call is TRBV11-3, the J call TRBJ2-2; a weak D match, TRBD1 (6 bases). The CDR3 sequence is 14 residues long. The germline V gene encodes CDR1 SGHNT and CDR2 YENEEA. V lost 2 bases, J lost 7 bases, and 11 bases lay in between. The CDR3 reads CASSLSGADGELFF. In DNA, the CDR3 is TGTGCCAGCAGCTTATCAGGGGCCGACGGGGAGCTGTTTTTT. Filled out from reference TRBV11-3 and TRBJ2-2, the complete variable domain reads EAGVVQSPRYKIIEKKQPVAFWCNPISGHNTLYWYLQNLGQGPELLIRYENEEAVDDSQLPKDRFSAERLKGVDSTLKIQPAELGDSAVYLCASSLSGADGELFFGEGSRLTVL.

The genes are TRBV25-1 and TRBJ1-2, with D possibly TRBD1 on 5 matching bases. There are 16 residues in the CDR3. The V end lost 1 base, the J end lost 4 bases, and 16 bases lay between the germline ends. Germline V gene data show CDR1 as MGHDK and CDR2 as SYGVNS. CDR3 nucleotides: TGTGCCAGCAGTGAATTAGCCGGGGGTGAAGGCTATGGCTACACCTTC. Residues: CASSELAGGEGYGYTF.

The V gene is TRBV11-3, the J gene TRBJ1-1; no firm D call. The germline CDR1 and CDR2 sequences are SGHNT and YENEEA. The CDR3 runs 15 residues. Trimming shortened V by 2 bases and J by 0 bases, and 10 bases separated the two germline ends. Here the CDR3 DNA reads TGTGCCAGCAGCTTATATGCTTCTGTGAACACTGAAGCTTTCTTT. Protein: CASSLYASVNTEAFF.

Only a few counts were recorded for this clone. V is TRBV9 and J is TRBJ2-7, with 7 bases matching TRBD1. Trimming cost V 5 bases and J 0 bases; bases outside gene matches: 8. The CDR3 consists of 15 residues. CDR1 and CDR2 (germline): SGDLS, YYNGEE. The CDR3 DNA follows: TGTGCCAGCAGTGCCGGACAGGCCATCTCCTACGAGCAGTACTTC. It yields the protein CASSAGQAISYEQYF.

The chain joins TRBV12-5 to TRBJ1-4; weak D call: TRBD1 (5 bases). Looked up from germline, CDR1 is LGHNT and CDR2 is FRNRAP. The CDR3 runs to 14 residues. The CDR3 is CASNTLGTGEKLFF. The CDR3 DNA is TGTGCCAGCAACACTTTGGGGACGGGGGAGAAACTGTTTTTT.

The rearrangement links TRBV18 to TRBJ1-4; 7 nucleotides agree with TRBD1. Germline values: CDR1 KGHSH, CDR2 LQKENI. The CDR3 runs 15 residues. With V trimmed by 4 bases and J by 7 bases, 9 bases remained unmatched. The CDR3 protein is CASSLRQGTAEKLFF. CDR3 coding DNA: TGTGCCAGCTCACTCAGACAGGGAACTGCTGAAAAACTGTTTTTT.

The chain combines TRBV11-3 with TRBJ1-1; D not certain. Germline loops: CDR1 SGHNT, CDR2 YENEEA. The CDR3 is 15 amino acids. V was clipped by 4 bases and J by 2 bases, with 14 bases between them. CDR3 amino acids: CASSSLRVGNTEAFF. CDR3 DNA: TGTGCCAGCAGCTCACTTAGGGTCGGAAACACTGAAGCTTTCTTT.

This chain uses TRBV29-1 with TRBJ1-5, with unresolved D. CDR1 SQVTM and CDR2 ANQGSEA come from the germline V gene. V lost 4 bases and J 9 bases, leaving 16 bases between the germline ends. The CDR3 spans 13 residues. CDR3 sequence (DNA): TGCAGCGTTGGAGAAGAGACGGAGCGGCCCCAGCATTTT. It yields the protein CSVGEETERPQHF.

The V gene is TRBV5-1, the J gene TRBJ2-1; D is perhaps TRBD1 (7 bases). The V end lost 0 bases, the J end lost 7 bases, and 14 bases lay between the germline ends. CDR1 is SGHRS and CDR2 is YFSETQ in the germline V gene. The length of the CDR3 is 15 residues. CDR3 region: CASSLDSTGRNEQFF. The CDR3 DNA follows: TGCGCCAGCAGCTTGGACTCGACAGGGAGGAATGAGCAGTTCTTC.

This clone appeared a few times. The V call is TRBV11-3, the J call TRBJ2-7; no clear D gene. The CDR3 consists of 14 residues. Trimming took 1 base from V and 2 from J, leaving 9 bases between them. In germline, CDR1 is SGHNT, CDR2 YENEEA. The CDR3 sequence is CASSLGAAAYEQYF. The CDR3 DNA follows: TGTGCCAGCAGCTTAGGGGCGGCTGCCTACGAGCAGTACTTC.

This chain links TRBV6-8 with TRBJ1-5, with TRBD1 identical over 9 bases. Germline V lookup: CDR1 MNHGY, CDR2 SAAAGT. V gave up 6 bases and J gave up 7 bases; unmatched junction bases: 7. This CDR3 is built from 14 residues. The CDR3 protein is CASSIQGAKQPQHF. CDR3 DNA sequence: TGTGCCAGCAGCATACAGGGGGCAAAACAGCCCCAGCATTTT.

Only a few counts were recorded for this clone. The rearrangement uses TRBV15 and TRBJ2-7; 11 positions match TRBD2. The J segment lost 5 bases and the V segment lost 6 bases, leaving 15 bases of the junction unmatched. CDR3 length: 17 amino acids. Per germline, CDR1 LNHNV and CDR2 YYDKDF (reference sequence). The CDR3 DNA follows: TGTGCCACCAGAAATTCGGTAACTAGCGGGAGTCCCCACGAGCAGTACTTC. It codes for CATRNSVTSGSPHEQYF.

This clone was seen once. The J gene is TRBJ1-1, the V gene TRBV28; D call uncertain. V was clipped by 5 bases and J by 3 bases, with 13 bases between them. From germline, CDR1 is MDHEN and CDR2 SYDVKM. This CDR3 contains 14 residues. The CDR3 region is CASSPTYTDTEAFF. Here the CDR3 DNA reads TGTGCCAGCAGTCCTACCTACACAGACACTGAAGCTTTCTTT. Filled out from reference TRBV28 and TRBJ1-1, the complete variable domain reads DVKVTQSSRYLVKRTGEKVFLECVQDMDHENMFWYRQDPGLGLRLIYFSYDVKMKEKGDIPEGYSVSREKKERFSLILESASTNQTSMYLCASSPTYTDTEAFFGQGTRLTVV.

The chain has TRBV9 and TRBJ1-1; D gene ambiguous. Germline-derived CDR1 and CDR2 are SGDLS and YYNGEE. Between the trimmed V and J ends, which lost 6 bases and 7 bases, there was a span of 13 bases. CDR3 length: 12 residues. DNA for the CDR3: TGTGCCAGCATCAGAGGAACTGGTGAAGCTTTCTTT. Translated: CASIRGTGEAFF.

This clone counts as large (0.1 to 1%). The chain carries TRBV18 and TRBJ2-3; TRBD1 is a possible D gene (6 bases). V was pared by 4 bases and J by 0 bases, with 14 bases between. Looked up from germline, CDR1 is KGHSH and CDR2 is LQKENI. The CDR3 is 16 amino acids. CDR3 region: CASSLQQGTSTDTQYF. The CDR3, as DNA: TGTGCCAGCTCACTCCAACAGGGAACTAGCACAGATACGCAGTATTTT.

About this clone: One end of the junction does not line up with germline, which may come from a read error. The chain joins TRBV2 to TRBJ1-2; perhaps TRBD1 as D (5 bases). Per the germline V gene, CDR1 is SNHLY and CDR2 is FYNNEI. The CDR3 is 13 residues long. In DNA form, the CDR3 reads TGTGCCAGCGGGACGGAGAGTCCCTATGGCTATATCTTC. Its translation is CASGTESPYGYIF.

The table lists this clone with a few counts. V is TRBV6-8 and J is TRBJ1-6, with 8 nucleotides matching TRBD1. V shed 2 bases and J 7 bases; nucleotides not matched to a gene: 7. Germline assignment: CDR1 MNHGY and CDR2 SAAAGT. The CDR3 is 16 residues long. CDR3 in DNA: TGTGCCAGCAGTTACCCCGGACAGGGTAAAAATTCACCCCTCCACTTT. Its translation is CASSYPGQGKNSPLHF.

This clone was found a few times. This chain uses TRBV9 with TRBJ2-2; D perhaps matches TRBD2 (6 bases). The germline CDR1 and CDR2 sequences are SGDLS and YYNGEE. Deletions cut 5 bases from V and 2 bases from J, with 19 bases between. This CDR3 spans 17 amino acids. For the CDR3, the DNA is TGTGCCAGCAGTGCCTGGACGGGAGTCCAAAACACCGGGGAGCTGTTTTTT. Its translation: CASSAWTGVQNTGELFF.

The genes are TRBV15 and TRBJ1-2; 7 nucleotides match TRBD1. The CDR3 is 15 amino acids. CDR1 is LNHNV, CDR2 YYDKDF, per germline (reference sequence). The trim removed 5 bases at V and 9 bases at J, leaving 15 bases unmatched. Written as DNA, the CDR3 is TGTGCCACCAGCCCCCTTAACACAGGGGAAAAGAGCTACACCTTC. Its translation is CATSPLNTGEKSYTF.